This T cell receptor (beta chain) stems from a study of beta chain features in type 1 diabetes. Study results and caveats: The naive, central memory and Treg TCRB repertoires looked more alike in patients than they did in healthy donors.

To note about this clone: Its antigen is unknown.

Germline V gene data show CDR1 as SGDLS and CDR2 as YYNGEE. V gave up 2 bases and J gave up 15 bases, with 12 bases separating them. The CDR3 consists of 11 residues. Isolated RNA was reverse transcribed in full, so expressed TCRB transcripts were sequenced. Profiling relied on immunoSEQ multiplex PCR, and the TCRdb table lists in-frame clones only, not all of them. Here the sample spans about 340,000 clones, approximately 8.2% being singletons. The sequence was obtained from a woman younger than 35 in good health. J is TRBJ2-1 and V is TRBV9; the D is unclear. Sequencing input: central memory CD4+ T cells from blood. The CDR3 DNA sequence: TGTGCCAGCAGCGTGTTCCTACTTCGGTTCTTC. Translation gives CASSVFLLRFF.